One T cell receptor beta chain is described in this entry. The entry originates in a study of CD8 T cells in Susac syndrome. The germline V gene encodes CDR1 DFQATT and CDR2 SNEGSKA (reference sequence). Trimming shortened V by 1 base and J by 4 bases, and 10 bases separated the two germline ends. The CDR3 has 14 amino acids. Random hexamers were used to reverse transcribe roughly 0.45 to 1 ug of RNA. One entry per CDR3 protein results from TCRdb running MiXCR on the immunoSEQ multiplex PCR reads. Seen here are over 100,000 distinct CDR3 sequences, 96% observed once, and the top ten hold roughly 0.14%.

The chain couples TRBV20-1 to TRBJ1-4; D possibly corresponds to TRBD1 (6 bases). Sequencing input: CD4+ T cells from PBMCs. This TCR derives from a human donor with Susac syndrome. The CDR3 bases are TGCAGTGCTAGAGTAACAGGGTTTAATGAAAAACTGTTTTTT. Translation gives CSARVTGFNEKLFF.